The 11 T cell receptor beta chains presented below share a single source sample, sequenced in a study of cytomegalovirus exposure and HLA in healthy donors. PCR used 60 Vbeta primers and 13 Jbeta primers. Clones were sequenced by immunoSEQ multiplex PCR, and TCRdb holds only the in-frame ones, with some missing. Here the sample spans roughly 200,000 clones, around three quarters being singletons. The material sequenced was PBMCs. The receptors derive from a woman aged 25 to 39 in good health and CMV-seronegative.

This chain connects TRBV6-1 to TRBJ2-2, with 7 bases lining up with TRBD1. Trimming cost V 1 base and J 5 bases; bases outside gene matches: 1. The germline gives CDR1 MNHNS, CDR2 SASEGT. The length of the CDR3 is 14 residues. The CDR3 sequence is CASSEVGQTGELFF. CDR3 sequence (DNA): TGTGCCAGCAGTGAAGTGGGACAGACCGGGGAGCTGTTTTTT.

The chain employs TRBV5-1 and TRBJ1-6; tentatively, D is TRBD1 (6 bases). V shed 0 bases and J shed 4 bases, with 11 bases lying between them. The CDR3 consists of 16 residues. The germline gives CDR1 SGHRS, CDR2 YFSETQ. In DNA form, the CDR3 reads TGCGCCAGCAGCTTGGCCAGGCAGGGGTATAATTCACCCCTCCACTTT. Its protein is CASSLARQGYNSPLHF.

The chain carries TRBV7-9 and TRBJ2-3; TRBD1 agrees at 8 bases. CDR3 length: 15 residues. Losses at the gene ends were 5 bases for V and 2 bases for J; bases not matched to a gene: 6. Germline V gives CDR1 SEHNR, CDR2 FQNEAQ (reference sequence). CDR3 amino acids: CASSPSGGYTDTQYF. In DNA, the CDR3 is TGTGCCAGCAGCCCGTCAGGGGGCTACACAGATACGCAGTATTTT.

Written as DNA, the CDR3 is TGTGCCAGCAGCGACTACACAGATACGCAGTATTTT. This gives the protein CASSDYTDTQYF. The V gene is TRBV11-3, the J gene TRBJ2-3, with D maybe TRBD2 (5 bases). Between the trimmed V and J ends, which lost 5 bases and 2 bases, there was a span of 5 bases. Germline V lookup: CDR1 SGHNT, CDR2 YENEEA. The CDR3 runs to 12 residues.

The chain joins TRBV9 to TRBJ2-1, with TRBD1 as a possible D gene (6 bases). Trimming shortened V by 4 bases and J by 12 bases, and 11 bases separated the two germline ends. This CDR3 contains 11 residues. Germline V lookup: CDR1 SGDLS, CDR2 YYNGEE. The CDR3 DNA sequence: TGTGCCAGCAGCCGTAGGACAGTGCAGTTCTTC. The encoded protein is CASSRRTVQFF.

This clone showed up just a few times. The chain recombines TRBV2 with TRBJ1-2; the D is unclear. The V and J ends lost 3 bases and 4 bases respectively, with 6 bases between them. Per germline, CDR1 SNHLY and CDR2 FYNNEI. This CDR3 region has 12 residues. CDR3 region: CASSDNSYGYTF. Written as DNA, the CDR3 is TGTGCCAGCAGTGATAACAGCTATGGCTACACCTTC.

This clone has only a few counts. The chain links TRBV4-2 to TRBJ2-5, with 8 positions matching TRBD2. The DNA matches TRBJ2-7 better at its end, which makes the J call doubtful. Germline CDR1 is LGHNA and CDR2 is YNFKEQ. The CDR3 has 14 residues. The CDR3 is CASSQMREVHEQYF. CDR3 sequence (DNA): TGTGCCAGCAGCCAAATGCGGGAGGTCCACGAGCAGTACTTC.

This chain uses TRBV5-1 with TRBJ1-2, with 8 positions matching TRBD1. The CDR3 covers 14 residues. Trimming cost V 5 bases and J 2 bases; bases outside gene matches: 5. Looked up from germline, CDR1 is SGHRS and CDR2 is YFSETQ. The CDR3 loop reads CASSPDRANYGYTF. DNA of the CDR3: TGCGCCAGCAGTCCGGACAGGGCGAACTATGGCTACACCTTC.

In DNA form, the CDR3 reads TGTGCCAGCAGCTTGGATGCGGACAGGTTATTGAATGAAAAACTGTTTTTT. Protein product: CASSLDADRLLNEKLFF. The gene calls are TRBV7-9 and TRBJ1-4, with 7 bases lining up with TRBD1. This CDR3 region has 17 residues. In germline, CDR1 is SEHNR, CDR2 FQNEAQ (reference sequence). Germline trimming cut 3 bases from V and 5 bases from J; bases unmatched to any gene: 12.

The chain recombines TRBV23-1 with TRBJ2-3; weak D call: TRBD2 (6 bases). TRBV23-1 counts as an open reading frame of uncertain function. This CDR3 comprises 14 residues. The germline V and J ends were trimmed by 10 bases and 3 bases, with 17 bases remaining between them. The CDR3 bases are TGCGCCACCCCCGGGACTTCCACAACAGATACGCAGTATTTT. It specifies CATPGTSTTDTQYF.

The rearrangement links TRBV5-4 to TRBJ2-1; 15 nucleotides line up with TRBD2. Germline V gene sequence: CDR1 SGHNT, CDR2 YYREEE (reference sequence). The CDR3 covers 17 residues. With 2 bases clipped from V and 7 bases from J, the junction kept 7 bases outside the gene matches. The CDR3 DNA reads as TGTGCCAGCAGCTTTGGTCCCGGACTAGCGGGGGGGAATGAGCAGTTCTTC. Its protein is CASSFGPGLAGGNEQFF. Based on the CDR3 plus reference TRBV5-4 and TRBJ2-1, the full variable domain is ETGVTQSPTHLIKTRGQQVTLRCSSQSGHNTVSWYQQALGQGPQFIFQYYREEENGRGNFPPRFSGLQFPNYSSELNVNALELDDSALYLCASSFGPGLAGGNEQFFGPGTRLTVL.